Sequencing of this TCR beta chain was carried out in a study of blood T cells in healthy people across ages. Researchers collected about 9.6 milliliters of peripheral blood from every single donor. With a J-beta primer mix and a sample-barcoded 5' primer, a second PCR ran about 6 to 11 cycles. TCRdb re-called the 5' RACE reads with MiXCR, one entry per CDR3 protein. The table lists approximately 730,000 distinct CDR3 sequences, less than 70% of them singletons. The CDR3 has 17 amino acids. Germline values: CDR1 MGHDK, CDR2 SYGVNS. Trimming cost V 0 bases and J 2 bases, with 16 bases left between them.

The source material was blood. The receptor's source is a man at least 80 years old in good health. The J gene is TRBJ1-2, the V gene TRBV25-1; D is possibly TRBD1 (6 bases). CDR3 protein: CASSEYRPGAGNYGYTF. CDR3 DNA sequence: TGTGCCAGCAGTGAATATAGGCCGGGGGCAGGGAACTATGGCTACACCTTC.